The clone carrying this T cell receptor beta chain was observed a few times. For every donor, a draw yielded around 10 milliliters of peripheral blood. The entry originates in a study of blood T cells in healthy people across ages. Per the germline V gene, CDR1 is LNHDA and CDR2 is SQIVND (reference sequence). The CDR3 contains 16 residues. V lost 8 bases and J 4 bases, leaving 23 bases between the germline ends. Sample-barcoded 5' priming and a J-beta primer mix drove a second PCR of roughly 7 to 11 cycles. TCRdb used MiXCR to reprocess the 5' RACE reads, holding one entry per CDR3 protein. This table holds fewer than 2,000,000 distinct CDR3 sequences, about 31% found once.

The chain combines TRBV19 with TRBJ1-1, with a weak D call TRBD1 (6 bases). The receptor was derived from a woman under 40 in good health. The material sequenced was blood. The CDR3 protein is CASQSYLTGFVTEAFF. In nucleotides, the CDR3 is TGTGCCAGTCAATCCTACCTGACAGGTTTCGTCACTGAAGCTTTCTTT.